This entry is about one TCR beta chain. TCR beta CDR3 regions were amplified from RNA. The primer set for the first-round RT-PCR of the TCR CDR3 was HTBI. TCRdb re-derived calls from the multiplex PCR reads in MiXCR, one entry per CDR3 protein. This table holds 500,000 to 650,000 distinct CDR3 sequences, about 14% found once. It was 8.5 to 10 ml of fresh peripheral blood that supplied the PBMCs. This specimen belongs to a study of T cells in Graves' hyperthyroidism and ophthalmopathy. The CDR3 has 14 amino acids. The germline V gene has CDR1 ENHRY and CDR2 SYGVKD. The germline V and J ends were trimmed by 4 bases and 1 base, with 7 bases remaining between them.

The sequence was obtained from a woman between 45 and 60 years old with Graves' ophthalmopathy. What was sequenced was blood. The chain uses TRBV10-3 and TRBJ2-2; D might be TRBD1 or TRBD2, each matching 5 bases. The chain's CDR3 is CAISAGQNTGELFF. The CDR3 DNA is TGTGCCATCAGTGCGGGGCAGAACACCGGGGAGCTGTTTTTT.